This passage covers 12 T cell receptor beta chains from one sample sequenced in a study of yellow fever vaccine responses in identical twins. TCRdb called the RT-PCR reads again in MiXCR, with one record for every CDR3 protein. The data contain hundreds of distinct CDR3 sequences, 70% to 85% of them singletons. The sample was T cells from blood (PBMCs), unsorted or a sorted subset (not recorded which), taken before or after yellow fever vaccination (not recorded which). The receptors originated from a female donor who received the yellow fever vaccine.

The J gene is TRBJ1-5, the V gene TRBV23-1, with TRBD1 as a possible D gene (6 bases). TRBV23-1 is labeled an ORF, and its function is uncertain. CDR3 length equals 14 residues. Deletions cut 3 bases from V and 7 bases from J, with 13 bases between. Here the CDR3 DNA reads TGCGCCAGCAGTCAGCAAGGGGGGCAGCAGCCCCAGCATTTT. Amino acid sequence: CASSQQGGQQPQHF.

J is TRBJ1-2 and V is TRBV4-3; D is undetermined. Germline values: CDR1 LGHNA, CDR2 YSLEER. V was shortened by 1 base and J by 5 bases, with 14 bases between the two germline ends. CDR3 size: 15 residues. The CDR3 coding sequence is TGCGCCAGCAGCCAAGGTTTCGGCAGCGGATATGGCTACACCTTC. This codes for CASSQGFGSGYGYTF.

J is TRBJ2-1 and V is TRBV27; no definite D call. Trimming left V 0 bases short and J 4 bases short, with 10 bases between. The germline V gene encodes CDR1 MNHEY and CDR2 SMNVEV (reference sequence). CDR3 length: 15 residues. The CDR3 protein is CASSLSGGWYNEQFF. CDR3 DNA: TGTGCCAGCAGTTTATCGGGCGGATGGTACAATGAGCAGTTCTTC.

This clonotype has a single count. The rearrangement joins TRBV11-3 to TRBJ2-5; the match to TRBD2 covers 7 bases. Unmatched junction bases numbered 10, after V lost 1 base and J lost 2 bases. The V gene's germline CDR1 is SGHNT and CDR2 YENEEA. CDR3 length equals 17 residues. CDR3 coding DNA: TGTGCCAGCAGCTTAGCATGGGGTCTAGCGGAGCAAGAGACCCAGTACTTC. Protein product: CASSLAWGLAEQETQYF. Based on the CDR3 plus reference TRBV11-3 and TRBJ2-5, the full variable domain is EAGVVQSPRYKIIEKKQPVAFWCNPISGHNTLYWYLQNLGQGPELLIRYENEEAVDDSQLPKDRFSAERLKGVDSTLKIQPAELGDSAVYLCASSLAWGLAEQETQYFGPGTRLLVL.

The genes are TRBV19 and TRBJ1-1; D is unclear. The CDR3 totals 13 residues. Germline CDR1 reads LNHDA; CDR2 reads SQIVND (reference sequence). V was trimmed by 9 bases and J by 1 base, leaving 12 bases between them. The chain's CDR3 is CASSTFWNTEAFF. CDR3 bases: TGTGCCAGCTCGACCTTCTGGAACACTGAAGCTTTCTTT.

This clonotype was counted a single time. The chain combines TRBV11-2 with TRBJ2-1, with D perhaps being TRBD1 or TRBD2 (6 bases each). The CDR3 extends over 16 amino acids. Trimming removed 3 bases from V and 8 bases from J, with 20 bases in between. Per germline, CDR1 SGHAT and CDR2 FQNNGV. The CDR3 DNA reads TGTGCCAGCAGCTTTTTCTACGGGGGCACCTCACATGAGCAGTTCTTC. Its translation is CASSFFYGGTSHEQFF.

This chain links TRBV11-1 with TRBJ2-2, with 8 nucleotides matching TRBD2. Germline V lookup: CDR1 SGHAT, CDR2 FQDESV (reference sequence). The CDR3 extends over 17 amino acids. Germline trimming cut 3 bases from V and 3 bases from J; bases unmatched to any gene: 9. CDR3 in DNA: TGTGCCAGCAGCTTGGAACCGGGGGGGGCTGACACCGGGGAGCTGTTTTTT. The encoded protein is CASSLEPGGADTGELFF.

This clonotype was observed a handful of times. The rearrangement uses TRBV12-3 or TRBV12-4 and TRBJ2-1; D perhaps matches TRBD1 (6 bases). The CDR3 runs 15 residues. Trimming removed 5 bases from V and 8 bases from J, with 19 bases in between. The CDR3 here is CASSLRTDPWDEQFF. CDR3 DNA sequence: TGTGCCAGCAGTCTCCGGACAGATCCTTGGGATGAGCAGTTCTTC.

This sequence joins TRBV4-3 and TRBJ2-2; 11 nucleotides match TRBD2. Germline assignment: CDR1 LGHNA and CDR2 YSLEER. The ends lost 4 bases at V and 5 bases at J; junction bases unmatched: 0. This CDR3 is 14 amino acids long. CDR3 nucleotide sequence: TGCGCCAGCAGCCCTAGCGGGGGGACCGGGGAGCTGTTTTTT. This gives the protein CASSPSGGTGELFF.

The V and J genes are TRBV7-2 and TRBJ2-7; tentative D call: TRBD2 (6 bases). CDR1 SGHTA and CDR2 FQGNSA come from the germline V gene. Between the trimmed V and J ends, which lost 2 bases and 2 bases, there was a span of 7 bases. There are 13 residues in the CDR3. CDR3: CASSLWGAYEQYF. CDR3 in DNA: TGTGCCAGCAGCTTATGGGGGGCCTACGAGCAGTACTTC.

The chain combines TRBV25-1 with TRBJ1-4; D is unresolved. Germline values: CDR1 MGHDK, CDR2 SYGVNS. This CDR3 has 16 amino acids. V gave up 2 bases and J gave up 3 bases, with 13 bases separating them. The CDR3 is CASSENGPSANEKLFF. The CDR3 DNA follows: TGTGCCAGCAGTGAAAACGGTCCCTCGGCTAATGAAAAACTGTTTTTT. The full variable domain, its missing parts supplied by reference TRBV25-1 and TRBJ1-4, is EADIYQTPRYLVIGTGKKITLECSQTMGHDKMYWYQQDPGMELHLIHYSYGVNSTEKGDLSSESTVSRIRTEHFPLTLESARPSHTSQYLCASSENGPSANEKLFFGSGTQLSVL.

In its sample, this clonotype was seen once. This sequence joins TRBV6-2 or TRBV6-3 and TRBJ2-1, with a tentative D call TRBD2 (5 bases). This CDR3 contains 15 residues. CDR1 and CDR2 from the germline V gene are MNHEY and SVGEGT. Trimming cost V 7 bases and J 0 bases, with 13 bases left between them. The CDR3 bases are TGTGCCAGCACATTGGACTCCTCCTCCTACAATGAGCAGTTCTTC. It codes for CASTLDSSSYNEQFF.